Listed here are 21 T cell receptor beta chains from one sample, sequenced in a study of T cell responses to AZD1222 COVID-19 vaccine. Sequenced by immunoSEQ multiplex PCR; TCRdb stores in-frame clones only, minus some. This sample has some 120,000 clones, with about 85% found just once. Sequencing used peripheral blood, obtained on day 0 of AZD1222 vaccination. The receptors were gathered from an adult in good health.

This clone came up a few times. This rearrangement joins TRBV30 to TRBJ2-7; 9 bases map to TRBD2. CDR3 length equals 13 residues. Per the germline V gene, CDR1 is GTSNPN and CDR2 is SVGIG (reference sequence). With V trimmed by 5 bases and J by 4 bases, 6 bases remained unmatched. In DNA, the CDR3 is TGTGCCTGGGCAATGGCGGGAGGGTACGAGCAGTACTTC. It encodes CAWAMAGGYEQYF. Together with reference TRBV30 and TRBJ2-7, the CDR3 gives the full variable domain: SQTIHQWPATLVQPVGSPLSLECTVEGTSNPNLYWYRQAAGRGLQLLFYSVGIGQISSEVPQNLSASRPQDRQFILSSKKLLLSDSGFYLCAWAMAGGYEQYFGPGTRLTVT.

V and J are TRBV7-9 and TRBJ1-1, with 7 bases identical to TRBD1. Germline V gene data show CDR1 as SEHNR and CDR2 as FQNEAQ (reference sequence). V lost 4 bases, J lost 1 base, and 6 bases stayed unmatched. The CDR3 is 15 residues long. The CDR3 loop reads CASSSDGDRNTEAFF. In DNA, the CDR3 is TGTGCCAGCAGCTCCGATGGGGACAGGAACACTGAAGCTTTCTTT.

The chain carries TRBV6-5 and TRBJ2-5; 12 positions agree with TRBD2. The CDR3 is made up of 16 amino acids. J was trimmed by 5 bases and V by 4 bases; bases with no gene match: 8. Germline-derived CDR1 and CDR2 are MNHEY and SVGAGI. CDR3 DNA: TGTGCCAGCAGTTTCACTAGCGGGGGGCCAGGGGAGACCCAGTACTTC. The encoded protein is CASSFTSGGPGETQYF.

The CDR3 here is CASSHGQIYEQYF. In nucleotides, the CDR3 is TGTGCCAGCAGCCACGGACAGATCTACGAGCAGTACTTC. This rearrangement joins TRBV3-1 (or the pseudogene TRBV3-2) to TRBJ2-7, with D possibly being TRBD1 (6 bases). The V gene's germline CDR1 is LGHDT and CDR2 YNNKEL (reference sequence). The V end was cut by 3 bases, the J end by 3 bases, with 9 bases between. The CDR3 has 13 amino acids.

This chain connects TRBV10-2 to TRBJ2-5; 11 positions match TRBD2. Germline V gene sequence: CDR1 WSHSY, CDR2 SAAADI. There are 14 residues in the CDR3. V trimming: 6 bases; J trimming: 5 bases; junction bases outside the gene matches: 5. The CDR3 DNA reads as TGCGCCAGCAGGGCTAGCGGGAGGTTGGAGACCCAGTACTTC. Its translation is CASRASGRLETQYF.

Written as DNA, the CDR3 is TGTGCCAGCAGCTTCACGGGTGGCGAGCAGTACTTC. Its translation: CASSFTGGEQYF. V and J are TRBV5-6 and TRBJ2-7; the D is unclear. Trimming left V 2 bases short and J 6 bases short, with 9 bases between. This CDR3 comprises 12 residues. Germline CDR1 is SGHDT and CDR2 is YYEEEE.

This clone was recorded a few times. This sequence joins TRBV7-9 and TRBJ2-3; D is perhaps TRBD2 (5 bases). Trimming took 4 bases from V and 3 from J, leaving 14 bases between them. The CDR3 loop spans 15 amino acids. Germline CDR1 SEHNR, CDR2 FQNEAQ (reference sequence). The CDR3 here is CASSSPGSGTDTQYF. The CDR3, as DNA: TGTGCCAGCAGCTCTCCGGGAAGCGGAACAGATACGCAGTATTTT.

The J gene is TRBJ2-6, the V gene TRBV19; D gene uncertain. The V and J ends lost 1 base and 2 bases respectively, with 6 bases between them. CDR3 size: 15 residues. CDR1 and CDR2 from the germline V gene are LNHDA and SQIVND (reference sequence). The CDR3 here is CASSIVGTGANVLTF. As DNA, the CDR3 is TGTGCCAGTAGTATAGTAGGGACTGGGGCCAACGTCCTGACTTTC. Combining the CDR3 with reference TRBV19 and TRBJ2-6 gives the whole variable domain DGGITQSPKYLFRKEGQNVTLSCEQNLNHDAMYWYRQDPGQGLRLIYYSQIVNDFQKGDIAEGYSVSREKKESFPLTVTSAQKNPTAFYLCASSIVGTGANVLTFGAGSRLTVL.

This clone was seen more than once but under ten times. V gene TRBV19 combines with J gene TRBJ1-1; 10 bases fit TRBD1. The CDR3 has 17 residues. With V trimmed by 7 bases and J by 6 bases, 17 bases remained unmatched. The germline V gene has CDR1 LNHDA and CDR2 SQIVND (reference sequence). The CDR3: CASIAVDRGLEEAEAFF. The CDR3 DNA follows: TGTGCCAGTATAGCCGTCGACAGGGGGCTTGAGGAGGCTGAAGCTTTCTTT.

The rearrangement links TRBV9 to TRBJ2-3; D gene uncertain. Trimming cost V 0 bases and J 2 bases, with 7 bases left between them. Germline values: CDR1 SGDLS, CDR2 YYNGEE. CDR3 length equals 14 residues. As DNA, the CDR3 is TGTGCCAGCAGCGTAGTCGGATTCACAGATACGCAGTATTTT. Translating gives CASSVVGFTDTQYF. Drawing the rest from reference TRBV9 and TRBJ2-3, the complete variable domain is DSGVTQTPKHLITATGQRVTLRCSPRSGDLSVYWYQQSLDQGLQFLIQYYNGEERAKGNILERFSAQQFPDLHSELNLSSLELGDSALYFCASSVVGFTDTQYFGPGTRLTVL.

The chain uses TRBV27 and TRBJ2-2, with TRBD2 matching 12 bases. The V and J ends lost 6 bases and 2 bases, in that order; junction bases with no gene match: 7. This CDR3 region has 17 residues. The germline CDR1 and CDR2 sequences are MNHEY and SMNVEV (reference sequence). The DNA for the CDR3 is TGTGCCAGCAGGTCTAGCGGGAGGGGACTAAACACCGGGGAGCTGTTTTTT. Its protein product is CASRSSGRGLNTGELFF.

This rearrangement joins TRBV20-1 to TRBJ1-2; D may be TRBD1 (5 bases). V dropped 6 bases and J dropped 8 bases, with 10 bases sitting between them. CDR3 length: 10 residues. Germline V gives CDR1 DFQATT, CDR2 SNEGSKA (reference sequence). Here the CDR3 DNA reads TGCAGTGCGGACACGGAGGGCTACACCTTC. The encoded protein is CSADTEGYTF.

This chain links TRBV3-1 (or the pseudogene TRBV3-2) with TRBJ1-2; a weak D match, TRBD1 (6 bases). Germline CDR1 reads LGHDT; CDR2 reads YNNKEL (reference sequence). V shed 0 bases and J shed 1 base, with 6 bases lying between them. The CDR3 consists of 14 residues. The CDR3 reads CASSQDRGNYGYTF. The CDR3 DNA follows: TGTGCCAGCAGCCAAGACAGGGGTAACTATGGCTACACCTTC.

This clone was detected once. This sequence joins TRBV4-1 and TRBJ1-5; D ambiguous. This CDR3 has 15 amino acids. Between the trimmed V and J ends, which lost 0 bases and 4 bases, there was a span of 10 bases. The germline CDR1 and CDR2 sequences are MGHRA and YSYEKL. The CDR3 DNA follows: TGCGCCAGCAGCCAAGATGGGCCAGGTAATCAGCCCCAGCATTTT. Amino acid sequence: CASSQDGPGNQPQHF.

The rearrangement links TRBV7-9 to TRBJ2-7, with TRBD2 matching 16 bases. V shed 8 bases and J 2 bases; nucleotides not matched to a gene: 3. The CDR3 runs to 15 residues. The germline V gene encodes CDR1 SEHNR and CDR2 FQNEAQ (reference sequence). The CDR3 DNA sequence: TGTGCCAGCGAAGGGACTAGCGGGAGGGCCTACGAGCAGTACTTC. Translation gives CASEGTSGRAYEQYF.

The CDR3 here is CASTEGVQNTEAFF. In DNA, the CDR3 is TGCGCCAGCACCGAGGGCGTTCAGAACACTGAAGCTTTCTTT. The genes are TRBV10-2 and TRBJ1-1, with D hard to call. The CDR3 runs to 14 residues. V was cut by 7 bases and J by 1 base, with 13 bases left in between. The germline gives CDR1 WSHSY, CDR2 SAAADI.

The CDR3 DNA follows: TGCGCCAGCAGGCTAGACGTAAGGACTGAAGCTTTCTTT. Its protein is CASRLDVRTEAFF. The rearrangement links TRBV10-2 to TRBJ1-1; D call uncertain. Trimming removed 6 bases from V and 5 bases from J, with 13 bases in between. The CDR3 runs to 13 residues. CDR1 is WSHSY, CDR2 SAAADI, per germline.

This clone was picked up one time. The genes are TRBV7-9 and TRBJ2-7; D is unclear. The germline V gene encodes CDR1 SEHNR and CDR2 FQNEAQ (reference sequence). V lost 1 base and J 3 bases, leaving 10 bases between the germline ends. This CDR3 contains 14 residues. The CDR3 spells CASSLVPESYEQYF. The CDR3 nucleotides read TGTGCCAGCAGCTTAGTCCCAGAAAGCTACGAGCAGTACTTC. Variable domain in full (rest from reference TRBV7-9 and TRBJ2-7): DTGVSQNPRHKITKRGQNVTFRCDPISEHNRLYWYRQTLGQGPEFLTYFQNEAQLEKSRLLSDRFSAERPKGSFSTLEIQRTEQGDSAMYLCASSLVPESYEQYFGPGTRLTVT.

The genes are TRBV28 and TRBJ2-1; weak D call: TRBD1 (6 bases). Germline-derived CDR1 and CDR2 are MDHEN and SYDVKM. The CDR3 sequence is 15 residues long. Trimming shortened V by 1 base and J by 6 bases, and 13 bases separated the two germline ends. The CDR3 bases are TGTGCCAGCAGTTTATACGGGATAGGGGGCAATGAGCAGTTCTTC. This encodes CASSLYGIGGNEQFF.

CDR3: CASSLGGGSGTDTQYF. For the CDR3, the DNA is TGTGCCAGCAGCTTAGGGGGGGGTAGTGGCACAGATACGCAGTATTTT. V is TRBV4-2 and J is TRBJ2-3; tentatively, D is TRBD2 (7 bases). Germline-derived CDR1 and CDR2 are LGHNA and YNFKEQ. The CDR3 totals 16 residues. V was shortened by 5 bases and J by 1 base, with 16 bases between the two germline ends.

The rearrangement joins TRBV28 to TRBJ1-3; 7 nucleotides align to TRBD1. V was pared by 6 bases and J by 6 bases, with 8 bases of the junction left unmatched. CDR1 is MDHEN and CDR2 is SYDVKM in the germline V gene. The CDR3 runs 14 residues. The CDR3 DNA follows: TGTGCCAGCAGCCGAGACAGGGTCGTAAACACCATATATTTT. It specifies CASSRDRVVNTIYF.